These 29 T cell receptor beta chains were sequenced from one sample in a study of monozygotic twins with cystic fibrosis. TCRdb keeps only in-frame clones here, not all; method: immunoSEQ multiplex PCR. The data show roughly 25,000 clones, approximately 96% seen once. The material sequenced was blood. These receptors all stem from a girl aged 2 to 9 with cystic fibrosis.

The chain carries TRBV7-3 and TRBJ2-1, with D uncertain. CDR1 and CDR2 from the germline V gene are SGHTA and FQGTGA. The length of the CDR3 is 15 residues. Trimming stripped 2 bases from V and 3 bases from J, with 11 bases between. This CDR3 is CASSLLAAVYNEQFF. The DNA for the CDR3 is TGTGCCAGCAGCTTATTAGCAGCTGTCTACAATGAGCAGTTCTTC.

This rearrangement joins TRBV6-6 to TRBJ2-3, with D tentatively TRBD2 (5 bases). The germline V gene encodes CDR1 MNHNY and CDR2 SVGAGI (reference sequence). V lost 8 bases to trimming and J lost 5 bases, with 8 bases between them. CDR3 size: 11 residues. CDR3 region: CASGAGDTQYF. The CDR3, as DNA: TGTGCCAGCGGTGCGGGAGATACGCAGTATTTT.

The table lists this clone with a count of one. This chain's CDR3 is CASSVARPPGSYNEQFF. The CDR3, as DNA: TGTGCCAGCAGCGTAGCTAGACCCCCGGGTTCCTACAATGAGCAGTTCTTC. The rearrangement links TRBV9 to TRBJ2-1; D unclear. This CDR3 has 17 residues. The V gene lost 0 bases and the J gene lost 1 base, with 14 bases spanning the gap. Germline V gene sequence: CDR1 SGDLS, CDR2 YYNGEE.

This chain joins TRBV28 and TRBJ1-5, with unresolved D. The CDR3 is made up of 11 amino acids. Trimming left V 6 bases short and J 4 bases short, with 4 bases between. Germline values: CDR1 MDHEN, CDR2 SYDVKM. This chain's CDR3 is CASSINQPQHF. The CDR3 DNA sequence: TGTGCCAGCAGCATTAATCAGCCCCAGCATTTT.

As DNA, the CDR3 is TGTGCCAGCAGCTTGGTGGGACCGAAGCTCTATGGCTACACCTTC. It specifies CASSLVGPKLYGYTF. This sequence joins TRBV5-8 and TRBJ1-2; maybe TRBD1 (5 bases). There are 15 residues in the CDR3. Germline CDR1 is SGHTS and CDR2 is YDEGEE. The germline V and J ends were trimmed by 0 bases and 4 bases, with 13 bases remaining between them.

The chain links TRBV7-2 to TRBJ1-5, with TRBD1 identical over 7 bases. V lost 4 bases to trimming and J lost 4 bases; unmatched junction nucleotides: 7. Germline V CDR1 and CDR2: SGHTA, FQGNSA. The CDR3 length is 15 residues. CDR3 sequence: CASSSRDRPNQPQHF. For the CDR3, the DNA is TGTGCCAGCAGCTCGAGGGACAGACCAAATCAGCCCCAGCATTTT.

V gene TRBV7-4 combines with J gene TRBJ2-4, with D hard to call. In germline, CDR1 is SGHVT, CDR2 SQSDAQ. This CDR3 contains 17 residues. The V and J ends lost 4 bases and 3 bases respectively, with 19 bases between them. CDR3 bases: TGTGCCAGCAGCTACAAGTCAGGCCCAGAAGGCAAAAACATTCAGTACTTC. It translates to CASSYKSGPEGKNIQYF.

This sequence joins TRBV28 and TRBJ1-3; TRBD1 aligns across 9 bases. Germline V gene sequence: CDR1 MDHEN, CDR2 SYDVKM. This CDR3 is 16 amino acids long. The V and J ends lost 8 bases and 10 bases, in that order; junction bases with no gene match: 18. The DNA for the CDR3 is TGTGCCAGCCACCAGACAGGGGGACTCCAGGGTCGGACCATATATTTT. It specifies CASHQTGGLQGRTIYF.

The chain joins TRBV12-5 to TRBJ1-5, with no clear D. The CDR3 is 16 amino acids. Germline V lookup: CDR1 LGHNT, CDR2 FRNRAP. V lost 5 bases and J 6 bases, leaving 20 bases between the germline ends. CDR3: CASGNPETAAVQPQHF. CDR3 coding DNA: TGTGCTAGTGGTAACCCAGAGACGGCGGCAGTTCAGCCCCAGCATTTT. Full variable domain (rest looked up from reference TRBV12-5 and TRBJ1-5): DARVTQTPRHKVTEMGQEVTMRCQPILGHNTVFWYRQTMMQGLELLAYFRNRAPLDDSGMPKDRFSAEMPDATLATLKIQPSEPRDSAVYFCASGNPETAAVQPQHFGDGTRLSIL.

The chain is built from TRBV28 and TRBJ1-3, with 9 bases identical to TRBD1. Germline values: CDR1 MDHEN, CDR2 SYDVKM. The CDR3 covers 15 residues. V lost 6 bases and J lost 4; bases outside the gene matches: 7. The CDR3 region is CASRDLQGAGNTIYF. For the CDR3, the DNA is TGTGCCAGCAGGGATTTACAGGGGGCCGGAAACACCATATATTTT.

The chain links TRBV7-2 to TRBJ2-5; D possibly matches TRBD1 or TRBD2 (6 bases each). The CDR3 length is 14 residues. CDR1 and CDR2 from the germline V gene are SGHTA and FQGNSA. V gave up 2 bases and J gave up 5 bases, with 12 bases separating them. CDR3 residues: CASSLWGASETQYF. The CDR3 DNA reads TGTGCCAGCAGCTTATGGGGGGCCTCGGAGACCCAGTACTTC.

The rearrangement joins TRBV19 to TRBJ1-5; D may be TRBD1 (5 bases). The CDR3 totals 14 residues. V lost 8 bases and J 4 bases, leaving 15 bases between the germline ends. The germline V gene has CDR1 LNHDA and CDR2 SQIVND (reference sequence). CDR3 protein: CASGVRGANQPQHF. The DNA for the CDR3 is TGTGCCAGTGGCGTCAGAGGGGCAAATCAGCCCCAGCATTTT.

The chain joins TRBV7-9 to TRBJ1-4, with D possibly TRBD1 on 6 matching bases. Trimming shortened V by 11 bases and J by 7 bases, and 14 bases separated the two germline ends. The CDR3 runs to 12 residues. The germline V gene encodes CDR1 SEHNR and CDR2 FQNEAQ (reference sequence). The CDR3 coding sequence is TGTGCCCACGAGGGAGGGGGTGAAAAACTGTTTTTT. It is translated as CAHEGGGEKLFF. Variable domain in full (rest from reference TRBV7-9 and TRBJ1-4): DTGVSQNPRHKITKRGQNVTFRCDPISEHNRLYWYRQTLGQGPEFLTYFQNEAQLEKSRLLSDRFSAERPKGSFSTLEIQRTEQGDSAMYLCAHEGGGEKLFFGSGTQLSVL.

The rearrangement uses TRBV18 and TRBJ2-1; 8 nucleotides line up with TRBD1. Germline V gene sequence: CDR1 KGHSH, CDR2 LQKENI. With 1 base clipped from V and 9 bases from J, the junction kept 2 bases outside the gene matches. This CDR3 contains 13 residues. CDR3 nucleotide sequence: TGTGCCAGCTCACCACGGACAGGGTTTGAGCAGTTCTTC. This sequence encodes CASSPRTGFEQFF.

The rearrangement links TRBV5-4 to TRBJ2-7; D is uncertain. CDR1 SGHNT and CDR2 YYREEE come from the germline V gene (reference sequence). The ends were cut back, 4 bases at V and 0 bases at J, with 8 bases in the middle. This CDR3 comprises 13 residues. The CDR3 DNA sequence: TGTGCCAGCAGCCCGTTTGGCTCCTACGAGCAGTACTTC. Amino acids: CASSPFGSYEQYF.

This chain uses TRBV9 with TRBJ1-1; D call uncertain. The CDR3 contains 14 residues. Germline V gene lookup returns CDR1 SGDLS and CDR2 YYNGEE. V lost 0 bases and J 1 base, leaving 7 bases between the germline ends. CDR3 residues: CASSVGLQNTEAFF. CDR3 bases: TGTGCCAGCAGCGTAGGGCTTCAGAACACTGAAGCTTTCTTT.

This sequence joins TRBV30 and TRBJ2-3; D gene uncertain. Trimming shortened V by 4 bases and J by 6 bases, and 8 bases separated the two germline ends. The CDR3 sequence is 11 residues long. From germline, CDR1 is GTSNPN and CDR2 SVGIG (reference sequence). The CDR3 sequence is CAWTHWDTQYF. CDR3 DNA sequence: TGTGCCTGGACGCACTGGGATACGCAGTATTTT.

The chain carries TRBV5-1 and TRBJ2-5; 7 nucleotides line up with TRBD1. The CDR3 extends over 14 amino acids. J lost 7 bases, V lost 0 bases, and 6 bases had no gene match. Germline loops: CDR1 SGHRS, CDR2 YFSETQ. CDR3 protein: CASSLGTGGLTQYF. CDR3 DNA sequence: TGCGCCAGCAGCTTGGGGACAGGAGGACTGACCCAGTACTTC.

This clone has only one observation. The chain joins TRBV6-1 to TRBJ2-7; 7 nucleotides match TRBD2. V dropped 6 bases and J dropped 3; count of bases not matched to a gene: 11. The CDR3 spans 15 residues. CDR1 is MNHNS, CDR2 SASEGT, per germline. DNA of the CDR3: TGTGCCAGCAGCGGGGACTACTCGGGAATCTACGAGCAGTACTTC. This encodes CASSGDYSGIYEQYF.

The chain recombines TRBV10-3 with TRBJ1-1; the D gene is possibly TRBD1 (5 bases). Germline V gives CDR1 ENHRY, CDR2 SYGVKD. The V and J ends lost 4 bases and 0 bases respectively, with 9 bases between them. The CDR3 is 14 amino acids. CDR3: CAISAGGMNTEAFF. Written as DNA, the CDR3 is TGTGCCATCAGTGCCGGGGGTATGAACACTGAAGCTTTCTTT.

The J gene is TRBJ2-7, the V gene TRBV5-1; 11 bases are shared with TRBD2. The CDR3 loop spans 14 amino acids. CDR1 is SGHRS and CDR2 is YFSETQ in the germline V gene. Unmatched junction bases numbered 5, after V lost 5 bases and J lost 4 bases. CDR3 DNA sequence: TGCGCCAGCAGGTCGACTAGCGGGAAGTACGAGCAGTACTTC. As protein: CASRSTSGKYEQYF. The complete variable domain, with remaining parts taken from reference TRBV5-1 and TRBJ2-7, reads KAGVTQTPRYLIKTRGQQVTLSCSPISGHRSVSWYQQTPGQGLQFLFEYFSETQRNKGNFPGRFSGRQFSNSRSEMNVSTLELGDSALYLCASRSTSGKYEQYFGPGTRLTVT.

The chain joins TRBV5-1 to TRBJ2-1; 10 bases align to TRBD2. Germline CDR1 and CDR2: SGHRS and YFSETQ. V was clipped by 3 bases and J by 4 bases; unmatched bases: 10. The CDR3 loop spans 17 amino acids. The CDR3 loop reads CASSSSPRTSGYNEQFF. The CDR3 nucleotides are TGCGCCAGCAGCTCCTCCCCCAGGACTAGCGGTTACAATGAGCAGTTCTTC.

The rearrangement links TRBV27 to TRBJ1-2; 11 bases agree with TRBD1. Germline V gives CDR1 MNHEY, CDR2 SMNVEV (reference sequence). The CDR3 has 16 amino acids. V gave up 0 bases and J gave up 6 bases; unmatched junction bases: 6. CDR3 protein: CASSLSGTGGSDGYTF. The CDR3 DNA is TGTGCCAGCAGTTTATCGGGGACAGGGGGAAGTGATGGCTACACCTTC.

This chain joins TRBV5-4 and TRBJ2-7; 12 bases map to TRBD2. CDR3 size: 15 residues. Per the germline V gene, CDR1 is SGHNT and CDR2 is YYREEE (reference sequence). With V trimmed by 4 bases and J by 2 bases, 4 bases remained unmatched. CDR3 sequence reads: CASSQGLAGTYEQYF. Written as DNA, the CDR3 is TGTGCCAGCAGCCAGGGACTAGCGGGCACCTACGAGCAGTACTTC. Filled out from reference TRBV5-4 and TRBJ2-7, the complete variable domain reads ETGVTQSPTHLIKTRGQQVTLRCSSQSGHNTVSWYQQALGQGPQFIFQYYREEENGRGNFPPRFSGLQFPNYSSELNVNALELDDSALYLCASSQGLAGTYEQYFGPGTRLTVT.

In this sample, this clone turned up a few times. CDR3 in DNA: TGTGCCAGCAGTGAAGCGCTTGGGGGCGACAGTGGCGGGGAGCTGTTTTTT. Translation: CASSEALGGDSGGELFF. The chain is built from TRBV2 and TRBJ2-2; D might be TRBD1 (6 bases). There are 17 residues in the CDR3. Germline-derived CDR1 and CDR2 are SNHLY and FYNNEI. Trimming stripped 0 bases from V and 7 bases from J, with 18 bases between.

The V and J genes are TRBV5-1 and TRBJ2-5; 8 nucleotides agree with TRBD1. The CDR3 is 13 amino acids. Germline V gene data show CDR1 as SGHRS and CDR2 as YFSETQ. The trim removed 7 bases at V and 5 bases at J, leaving 7 bases unmatched. The CDR3 region is CASSPGGLETQYF. The DNA of the CDR3 is TGCGCCAGCTCTCCAGGGGGCCTGGAGACCCAGTACTTC.

The chain is built from TRBV5-4 and TRBJ1-2, with D tentatively TRBD1 (6 bases). The length of the CDR3 is 15 residues. Trimming removed 4 bases at V and 4 bases at J, with 17 bases between. Germline CDR1 is SGHNT and CDR2 is YYREEE (reference sequence). CDR3 sequence (DNA): TGTGCCAGCAGCGCCAGCCGGGACAACCCCTATGGCTACACCTTC. Translating gives CASSASRDNPYGYTF. The full variable domain, in which reference TRBV5-4 and TRBJ1-2 provide the parts outside the CDR3, is ETGVTQSPTHLIKTRGQQVTLRCSSQSGHNTVSWYQQALGQGPQFIFQYYREEENGRGNFPPRFSGLQFPNYSSELNVNALELDDSALYLCASSASRDNPYGYTFGSGTRLTVV.

V gene TRBV6-1 combines with J gene TRBJ1-1; weak D call: TRBD1 (5 bases). The CDR3 is 16 amino acids. CDR1 is MNHNS, CDR2 SASEGT, per germline. Deletions cut 3 bases from V and 7 bases from J, with 21 bases between. DNA for the CDR3: TGTGCCAGCAGTGACGCCGGGACCTACCTGGCCTTTGAAGCTTTCTTT. Residues: CASSDAGTYLAFEAFF.

This chain uses TRBV30 with TRBJ1-2; TRBD1 is a possible D gene (5 bases). Between the trimmed V and J ends, which lost 0 bases and 6 bases, there was a span of 17 bases. The CDR3 is made up of 15 amino acids. Per germline, CDR1 GTSNPN and CDR2 SVGIG (reference sequence). As DNA, the CDR3 is TGTGCCTGGAGTGTAGAGGGGCAAGCGGAAGATGGCTACACCTTC. This sequence encodes CAWSVEGQAEDGYTF.